The clone carrying this TCR beta chain was seen a few times. The target antigen is unknown. The data derive from a study of T-cell memory formation after mild COVID-19. Study overall: For the most part, TCR clusters were specific to one donor.

Each CDR3 protein is one row after TCRdb ran MiXCR on the 5' RACE reads. The table has hundreds of thousands of distinct CDR3 sequences, about 15% seen once. Study-level results: The main location of contracting CD4+ clones was CM and EM, and that of contracting CD8+ clones was EMRA. Day 15 to 85 contracting clones showed balanced CD4/CD8; later expanders leaned CD4+. Whether day 37 second-wave clones are SARS-CoV-2-specific was not confirmed.

The source material was PBMCs or a T cell subset sorted from them (not recorded which). This sequence was found in a man aged 18 to 29 who had mild COVID-19 (a few samples of this study predate the infection). Cell type and time point are not known.

CDR3 bases: TGTGCCAGCAGCTTCCCTCCGGCGGAGGTTTATGCGGAGACCCAGTACTTC. Translating it yields CASSFPPAEVYAETQYF. The rearrangement links TRBV5-6 to TRBJ2-5; the D gene is possibly TRBD2 (5 bases). Germline CDR1 and CDR2: SGHDT and YYEEEE. V lost 2 bases to trimming and J lost 5 bases, with 22 bases between them. This CDR3 region has 17 residues.